This T cell receptor (beta chain) derives from a study of Ad26.COV2.S vaccination and SARS-CoV-2 variants. Across the whole study: Participant was drawn from the COV1001 Ad26.COV2.S trial arm. Into the muscle, Ad26.COV2.S was dosed once or twice, 56 days apart.

In its sample, this clone was seen once. Its antigen remains unknown. Study findings and constraints: Total T cell responses were possibly underestimated by TCR breadth and depth analyses. Vaccine and placebo recipients had similar non-spike TCR breadth.

Treatment indicated: roughly 20 received Ad26.COV2.S at low or high dose, single or two shots; about five received placebo; per-sample allocation not given. It was on day 63 after the first vaccine or placebo injection that samples were taken. Trimming took 3 bases from V and 5 from J; bases not matched to a gene: 4. CDR3 length: 14 amino acids. In germline, CDR1 is SGHRS, CDR2 YFSETQ. TCRdb keeps only in-frame clones here, not all; method: immunoSEQ multiplex PCR. Found here are approximately 350,000 clones, under 90% of them singletons; the top ten hold roughly 7.4%. This material consisted of peripheral blood, taken in a trial of Ad26.COV2.S vaccine versus placebo. The sequence derives from a person aged 18-65 years who received the Ad26.COV2.S COVID-19 vaccine or a placebo. V and J are TRBV5-1 and TRBJ1-4; the match to TRBD1 covers 7 bases. This CDR3 is CASSSGQQNEKLFF. As DNA, the CDR3 is TGCGCCAGCAGCTCGGGACAGCAGAATGAAAAACTGTTTTTT.